This T cell receptor beta chain originates from a study of blood T cell repertoires in COVID-19. Study-wide context: Sources were T cells, B-cell-depleted T cells, or PBMCs; the material itself was cDNA or gDNA.

Generated by immunoSEQ multiplex PCR, the TCRdb table keeps only in-frame clones and is missing some. The data hold around 100,000 clones, with roughly 80% observed a single time. The sequenced material came from peripheral blood. The clonotype was recovered from a man aged 70 or older with acute or convalescent COVID-19.

The CDR3 here is CASSPGERIASTDTQYF. CDR3 DNA sequence: TGTGCCAGCAGCCCCGGGGAGCGGATCGCTAGCACAGATACGCAGTATTTT. The V and J genes are TRBV5-4 and TRBJ2-3; possible D gene TRBD2, 5 bases. CDR3 length: 17 amino acids. The germline V and J ends were trimmed by 4 bases and 0 bases, with 18 bases remaining between them. CDR1 and CDR2 from the germline V gene are SGHNT and YYREEE (reference sequence).